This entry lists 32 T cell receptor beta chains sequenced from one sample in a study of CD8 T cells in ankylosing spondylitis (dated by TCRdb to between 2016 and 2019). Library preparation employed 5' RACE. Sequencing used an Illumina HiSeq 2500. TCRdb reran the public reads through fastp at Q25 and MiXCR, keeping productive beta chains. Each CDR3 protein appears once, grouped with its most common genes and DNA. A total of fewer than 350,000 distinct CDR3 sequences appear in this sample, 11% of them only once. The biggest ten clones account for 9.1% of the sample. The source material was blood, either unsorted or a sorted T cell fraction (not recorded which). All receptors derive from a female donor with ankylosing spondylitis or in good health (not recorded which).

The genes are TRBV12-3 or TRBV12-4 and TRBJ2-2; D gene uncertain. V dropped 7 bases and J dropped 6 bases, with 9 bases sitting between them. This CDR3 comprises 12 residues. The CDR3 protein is CASNPGPGELFF. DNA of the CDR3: TGTGCCAGCAACCCCGGTCCCGGGGAGCTGTTTTTT.

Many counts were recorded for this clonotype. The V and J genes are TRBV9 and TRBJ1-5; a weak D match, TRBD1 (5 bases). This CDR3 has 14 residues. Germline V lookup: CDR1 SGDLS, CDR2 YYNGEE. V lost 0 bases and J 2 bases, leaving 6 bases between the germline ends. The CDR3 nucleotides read TGTGCCAGCAGCGTAGCGGGGGGCAATCAGCCCCAGCATTTT. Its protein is CASSVAGGNQPQHF.

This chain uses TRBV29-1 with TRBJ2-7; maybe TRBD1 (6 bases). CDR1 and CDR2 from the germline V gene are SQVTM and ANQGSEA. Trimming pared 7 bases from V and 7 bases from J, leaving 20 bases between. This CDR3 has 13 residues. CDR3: CSAQGGTPREQYF. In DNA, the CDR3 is TGCAGCGCCCAGGGTGGGACACCGCGGGAGCAGTACTTC.

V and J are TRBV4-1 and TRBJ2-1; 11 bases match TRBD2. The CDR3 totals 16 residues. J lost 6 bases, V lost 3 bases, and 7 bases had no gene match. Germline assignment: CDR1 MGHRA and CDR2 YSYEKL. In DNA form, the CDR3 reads TGCGCCAGCAGCCACCTTAGCGGGGGGGTACCCAATGAGCAGTTCTTC. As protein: CASSHLSGGVPNEQFF.

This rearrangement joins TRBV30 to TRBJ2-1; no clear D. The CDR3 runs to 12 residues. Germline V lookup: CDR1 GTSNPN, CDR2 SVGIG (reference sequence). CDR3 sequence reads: CASRHSYNEQFF. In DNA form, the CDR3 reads TGTGCGTCCCGGCACTCCTACAATGAGCAGTTCTTC.

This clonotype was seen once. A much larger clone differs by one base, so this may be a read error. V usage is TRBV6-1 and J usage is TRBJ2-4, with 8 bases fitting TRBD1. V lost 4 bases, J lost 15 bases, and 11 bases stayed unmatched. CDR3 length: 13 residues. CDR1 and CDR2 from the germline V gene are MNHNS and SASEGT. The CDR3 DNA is TGTGCCAGCAGTGCCCGGCAGGGGGCCTTTCGGTACTTC. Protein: CASSARQGAFRYF.

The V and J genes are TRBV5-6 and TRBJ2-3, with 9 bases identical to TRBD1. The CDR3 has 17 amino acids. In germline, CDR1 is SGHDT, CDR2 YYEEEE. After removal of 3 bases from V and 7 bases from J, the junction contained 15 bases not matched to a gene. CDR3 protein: CASSSNFRDRVRYTQYF. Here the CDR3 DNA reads TGTGCCAGCAGCTCTAATTTCCGGGACAGGGTACGGTATACGCAGTATTTT.

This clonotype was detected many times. The CDR3: CAISERDGGYTF. Here the CDR3 DNA reads TGTGCCATCAGTGAACGGGACGGTGGCTACACCTTC. This chain links TRBV10-3 with TRBJ1-2; D might be TRBD1 (5 bases). The CDR3 runs to 12 residues. Germline V gene sequence: CDR1 ENHRY, CDR2 SYGVKD. Trimming left V 3 bases short and J 7 bases short, with 9 bases between.

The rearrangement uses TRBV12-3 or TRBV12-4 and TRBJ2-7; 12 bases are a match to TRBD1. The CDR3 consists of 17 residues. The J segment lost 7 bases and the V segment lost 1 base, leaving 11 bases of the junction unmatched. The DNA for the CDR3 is TGTGCCAGCAGTTTAGAAACGGGACAGGGGGCGTTGGGGGAGCAGTACTTC. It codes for CASSLETGQGALGEQYF.

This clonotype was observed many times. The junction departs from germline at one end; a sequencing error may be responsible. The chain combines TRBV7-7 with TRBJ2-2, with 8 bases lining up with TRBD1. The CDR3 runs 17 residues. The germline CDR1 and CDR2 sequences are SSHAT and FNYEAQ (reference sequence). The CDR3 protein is CASSKDRAAINTGELFF. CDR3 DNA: TGTGCTAGCAGCAAGGACAGGGCGGCGATTAACACCGGGGAGCTGTTTTTT.

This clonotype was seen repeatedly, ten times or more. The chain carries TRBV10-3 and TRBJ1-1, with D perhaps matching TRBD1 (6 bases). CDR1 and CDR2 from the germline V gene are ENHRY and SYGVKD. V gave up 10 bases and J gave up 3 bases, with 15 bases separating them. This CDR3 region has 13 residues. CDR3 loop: CATKGGADTEAFF. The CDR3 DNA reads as TGTGCCACCAAGGGGGGGGCGGACACTGAAGCTTTCTTT.

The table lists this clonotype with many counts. This chain's CDR3 is CSGYSPFTYEQYF. DNA of the CDR3: TGCAGCGGGTACTCTCCTTTTACCTACGAGCAGTACTTC. This rearrangement joins TRBV29-1 to TRBJ2-7; D remains unclear. The ends were cut back, 7 bases at V and 2 bases at J, with 15 bases in the middle. This CDR3 is built from 13 residues. Germline CDR1 is SQVTM and CDR2 is ANQGSEA.

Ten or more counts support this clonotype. CDR3 sequence: CASSLTTQMSNYGYTF. The CDR3 coding sequence is TGCGCCAGCAGCCTTACGACCCAAATGTCCAACTATGGCTACACCTTC. This chain uses TRBV4-3 with TRBJ1-2; D unclear. V was shortened by 4 bases and J by 2 bases, with 17 bases between the two germline ends. CDR3 length equals 16 residues. CDR1 and CDR2 from the germline V gene are LGHNA and YSLEER.

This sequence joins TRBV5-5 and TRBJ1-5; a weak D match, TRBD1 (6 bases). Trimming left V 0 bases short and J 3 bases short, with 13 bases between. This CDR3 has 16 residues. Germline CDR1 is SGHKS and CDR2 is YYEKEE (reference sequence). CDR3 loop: CASSLGGAMDNQPQHF. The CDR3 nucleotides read TGTGCCAGCAGCTTGGGGGGGGCAATGGACAATCAGCCCCAGCATTTT.

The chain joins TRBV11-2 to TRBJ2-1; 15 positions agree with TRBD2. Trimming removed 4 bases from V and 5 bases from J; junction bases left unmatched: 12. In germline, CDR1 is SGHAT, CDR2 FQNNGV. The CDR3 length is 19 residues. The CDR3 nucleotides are TGTGCCAGCAGCTCCAGAGGAGGACTAGCGGGAGGGGTAAACAATGAGCAGTTCTTC. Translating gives CASSSRGGLAGGVNNEQFF.

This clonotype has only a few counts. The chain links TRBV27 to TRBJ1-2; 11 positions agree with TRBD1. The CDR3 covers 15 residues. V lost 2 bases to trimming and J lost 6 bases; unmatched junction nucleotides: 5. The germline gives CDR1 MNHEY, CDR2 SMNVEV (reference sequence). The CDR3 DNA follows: TGTGCCAGCAGTTTAATAGGACAGGGGGCAGATGGCTACACCTTC. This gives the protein CASSLIGQGADGYTF.

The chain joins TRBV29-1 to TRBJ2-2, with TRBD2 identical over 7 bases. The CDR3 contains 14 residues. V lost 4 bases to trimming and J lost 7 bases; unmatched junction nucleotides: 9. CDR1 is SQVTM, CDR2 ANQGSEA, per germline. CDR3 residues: CSVGAAAGVGELFF. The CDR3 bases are TGCAGCGTTGGAGCGGCTGCGGGAGTCGGGGAGCTGTTTTTT.

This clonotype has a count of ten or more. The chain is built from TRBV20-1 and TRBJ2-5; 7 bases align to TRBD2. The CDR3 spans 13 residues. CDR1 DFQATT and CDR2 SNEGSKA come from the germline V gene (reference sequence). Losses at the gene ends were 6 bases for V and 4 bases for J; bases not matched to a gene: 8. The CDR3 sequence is CSAPAGPRETQYF. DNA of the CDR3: TGCAGTGCCCCAGCGGGACCGCGAGAGACCCAGTACTTC.

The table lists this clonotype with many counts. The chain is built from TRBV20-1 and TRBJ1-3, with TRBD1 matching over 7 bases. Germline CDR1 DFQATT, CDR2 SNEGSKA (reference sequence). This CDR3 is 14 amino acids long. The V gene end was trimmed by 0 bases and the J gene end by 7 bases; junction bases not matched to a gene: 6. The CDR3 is CSAREGGSGNTIYF. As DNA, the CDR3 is TGCAGTGCTAGAGAAGGGGGCAGCGGCAACACCATATATTTT.

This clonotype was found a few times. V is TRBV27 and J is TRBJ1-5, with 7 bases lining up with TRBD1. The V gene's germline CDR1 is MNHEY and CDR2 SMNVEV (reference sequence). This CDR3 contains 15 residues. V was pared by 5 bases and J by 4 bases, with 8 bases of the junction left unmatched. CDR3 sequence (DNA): TGTGCCAGCAGTCCCCCGGACAGGTTGAATCAGCCCCAGCATTTT. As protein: CASSPPDRLNQPQHF.

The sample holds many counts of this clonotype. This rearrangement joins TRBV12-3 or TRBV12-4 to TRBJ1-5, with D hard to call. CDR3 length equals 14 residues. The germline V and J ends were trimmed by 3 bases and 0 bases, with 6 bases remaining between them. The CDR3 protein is CASSFASSNQPQHF. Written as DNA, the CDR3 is TGTGCCAGCAGTTTTGCCAGTAGCAATCAGCCCCAGCATTTT.

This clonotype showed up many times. This chain's CDR3 is CASSQDRREQYF. The CDR3 DNA reads TGTGCCAGCAGCCAAGATCGAAGGGAGCAGTACTTC. The gene calls are TRBV3-1 and TRBJ2-7; D remains ambiguous. There are 12 residues in the CDR3. The ends were cut back, 0 bases at V and 7 bases at J, with 7 bases in the middle. CDR1 and CDR2 from the germline V gene are LGHDT and YNNKEL (reference sequence).

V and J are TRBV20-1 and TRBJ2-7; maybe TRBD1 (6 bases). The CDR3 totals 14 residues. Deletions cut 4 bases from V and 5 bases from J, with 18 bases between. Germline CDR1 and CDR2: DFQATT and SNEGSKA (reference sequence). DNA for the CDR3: TGCAGTGCTATCTACGGAACTCAGGGGAACGAGCAGTACTTC. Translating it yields CSAIYGTQGNEQYF.

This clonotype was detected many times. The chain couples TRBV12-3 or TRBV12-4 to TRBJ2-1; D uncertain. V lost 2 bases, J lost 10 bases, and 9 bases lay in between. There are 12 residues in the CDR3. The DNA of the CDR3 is TGTGCCAGCAGTTTAATTTCAGGAGAGCAGTTCTTC. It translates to CASSLISGEQFF.

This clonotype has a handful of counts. Here the CDR3 reads CASSPSGGNTGELFF. DNA of the CDR3: TGTGCCAGCAGTCCGAGCGGCGGGAACACCGGGGAGCTGTTTTTT. The chain employs TRBV6-2 or TRBV6-3 and TRBJ2-2, with D possibly TRBD2 on 5 matching bases. V lost 5 bases and J lost 1, with 11 bases in between. The CDR3 runs 15 residues. Germline loops: CDR1 MNHEY, CDR2 SVGEGT.

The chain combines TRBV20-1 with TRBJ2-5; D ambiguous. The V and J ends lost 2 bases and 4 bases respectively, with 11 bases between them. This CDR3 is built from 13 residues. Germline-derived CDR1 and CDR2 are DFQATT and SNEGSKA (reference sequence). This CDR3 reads CSARWDWGETQYF. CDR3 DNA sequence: TGCAGTGCTAGATGGGATTGGGGAGAGACCCAGTACTTC.

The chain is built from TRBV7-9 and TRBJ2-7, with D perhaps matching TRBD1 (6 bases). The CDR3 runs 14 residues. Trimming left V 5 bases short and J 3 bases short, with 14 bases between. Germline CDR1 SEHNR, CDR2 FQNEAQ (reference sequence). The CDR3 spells CASSTRGQNYEQYF. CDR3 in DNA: TGTGCCAGCAGCACAAGAGGACAGAACTACGAGCAGTACTTC.

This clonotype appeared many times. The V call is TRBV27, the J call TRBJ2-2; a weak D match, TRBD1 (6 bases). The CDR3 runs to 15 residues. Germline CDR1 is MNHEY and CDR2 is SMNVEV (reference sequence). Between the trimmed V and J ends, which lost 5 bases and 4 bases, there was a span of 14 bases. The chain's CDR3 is CASSIQGVSTGELFF. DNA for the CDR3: TGTGCCAGCAGTATACAGGGAGTGAGCACCGGGGAGCTGTTTTTT.

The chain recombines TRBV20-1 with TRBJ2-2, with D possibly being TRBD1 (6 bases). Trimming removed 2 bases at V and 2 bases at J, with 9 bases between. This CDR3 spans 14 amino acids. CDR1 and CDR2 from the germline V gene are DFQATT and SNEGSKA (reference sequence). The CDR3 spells CSARSRGNTGELFF. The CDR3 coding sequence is TGCAGTGCTAGATCCAGGGGTAACACCGGGGAGCTGTTTTTT.

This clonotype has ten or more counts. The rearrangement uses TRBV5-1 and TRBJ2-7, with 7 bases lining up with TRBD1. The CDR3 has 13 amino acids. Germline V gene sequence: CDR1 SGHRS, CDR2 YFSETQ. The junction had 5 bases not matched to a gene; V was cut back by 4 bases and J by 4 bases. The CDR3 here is CASSPRGQYEQYF. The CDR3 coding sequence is TGCGCCAGCAGCCCAAGGGGACAGTACGAGCAGTACTTC.

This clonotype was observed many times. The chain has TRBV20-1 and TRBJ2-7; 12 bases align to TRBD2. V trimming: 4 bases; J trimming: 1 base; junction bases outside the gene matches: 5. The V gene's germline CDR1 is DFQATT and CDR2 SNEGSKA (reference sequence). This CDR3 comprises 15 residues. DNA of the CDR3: TGCAGTGCTATATCAGGACTAGCGGGATCCTACGAGCAGTACTTC. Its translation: CSAISGLAGSYEQYF.

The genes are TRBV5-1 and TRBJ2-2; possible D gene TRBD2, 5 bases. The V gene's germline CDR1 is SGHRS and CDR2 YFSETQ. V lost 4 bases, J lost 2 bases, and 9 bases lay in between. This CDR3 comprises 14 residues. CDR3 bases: TGCGCCAGCAGCGATGCGGGCAACACCGGGGAGCTGTTTTTT. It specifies CASSDAGNTGELFF. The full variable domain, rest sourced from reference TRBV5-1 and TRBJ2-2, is KAGVTQTPRYLIKTRGQQVTLSCSPISGHRSVSWYQQTPGQGLQFLFEYFSETQRNKGNFPGRFSGRQFSNSRSEMNVSTLELGDSALYLCASSDAGNTGELFFGEGSRLTVL.